What follows describes a single T cell receptor beta chain. It lacks a known antigen. The sample holds no much larger clone one base away, and base qualities are not on file. The library was made by PCR. These reads were obtained on an Illumina HiSeq 2500. To normalize quantification of the TCRbeta repertoire, the TCR libraries were built with molecular barcoding that relied on unique molecular identifiers. TCRdb itself trimmed the public reads at Q25 with fastp, ran MiXCR and retained productive beta chains. For every CDR3 protein sequence, its rows merge into one entry that carries the most common genes and DNA. Present in this sample are about 690,000 distinct CDR3 sequences, roughly 15% of which were seen just once. The top ten clones comprise over 0.95% of the sample. The entry originates in a study of T-cell reconstitution after alpha-beta-depleted transplantation in children (dated by TCRdb to about 2016). Regarding the complete study: T-cell immune reconstitution after TCRalphabeta/CD19-depleted allogeneic hematopoietic cell transplantation in children was quantitatively tracked in the study by means of TCR repertoire profiling.

CDR1 SGHTA and CDR2 FQGNSA were looked up in the germline V gene. V gives up 8 bases and J gives up 0 bases, and the segment between their germline ends measures 14 bases. The CDR3 runs 14 amino acids, cysteine and phenylalanine included. Left in the record is the CDR3 DNA by itself, 42 bases read in frame from the first base. This receptor was identified in a human donor who donated a stem cell graft to a child with acute myeloid leukemia. The rearranged chain carries TRBV7-2 and TRBJ2-7; the D gene is unclear. Source: PBMCs from the stem cell graft donor, taken from the stem cell graft. Read as DNA, the sequence is TGTGCCAGCTCGCCAACGCGCCTCTCCTACGAGCAGTACTTC. Its protein is CASSPTRLSYEQYF.